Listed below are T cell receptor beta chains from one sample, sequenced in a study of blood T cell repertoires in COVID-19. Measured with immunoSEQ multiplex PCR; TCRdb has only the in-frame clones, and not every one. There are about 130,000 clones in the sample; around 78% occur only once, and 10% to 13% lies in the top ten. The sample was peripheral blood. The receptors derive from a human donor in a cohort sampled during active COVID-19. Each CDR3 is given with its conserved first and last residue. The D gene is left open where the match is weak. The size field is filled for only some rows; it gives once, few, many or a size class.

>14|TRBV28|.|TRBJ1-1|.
TGTGCCAGCATTAATCCGGGGAAGAGCACTGAAGCTTTCTTT
CASINPGKSTEAFF
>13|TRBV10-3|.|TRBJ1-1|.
TGTGCCATCACTTTAGGACAGTACACTGAAGCTTTCTTT
CAITLGQYTEAFF
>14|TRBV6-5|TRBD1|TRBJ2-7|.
TGTGCCAGCAGTTCCTGGGGGACAGGGAACGAGCAGTACTTC
CASSSWGTGNEQYF
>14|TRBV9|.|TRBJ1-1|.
TGTGCCAGCAGCCTCAGTCCTCAGGGAACTGAAGCTTTCTTT
CASSLSPQGTEAFF
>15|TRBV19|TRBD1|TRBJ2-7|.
TGTGCCAGTAGTGGGACAGGGGACCTTTCCTACGAGCAGTACTTC
CASSGTGDLSYEQYF
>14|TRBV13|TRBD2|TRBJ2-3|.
TGTGCCAGCAGCTCAGGACTAGCCGGTGGTACGCAGTATTTT
CASSSGLAGGTQYF
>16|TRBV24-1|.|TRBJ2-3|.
TGTGCCACCAGTGATCCAAGCGGCCTTGAGGCAGATACGCAGTATTTT
CATSDPSGLEADTQYF
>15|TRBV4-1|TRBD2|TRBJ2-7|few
TGCGCCAGCAGCCATCGGACTAGCGGGGGCTACGAGCAGTACTTC
CASSHRTSGGYEQYF
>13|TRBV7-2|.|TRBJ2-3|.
TGTGCCAGCAGCTTAGCGGGGCCAGATACGCAGTATTTT
CASSLAGPDTQYF
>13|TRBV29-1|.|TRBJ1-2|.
TGCAGCGGGGGTGAGCCAAACTTCTATGGCTACACCTTC
CSGGEPNFYGYTF
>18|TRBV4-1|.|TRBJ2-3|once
TGCGCCAGCAGCCAAGATGGGGGCGGAGGTAGCGGCACAGATACGCAGTATTTT
CASSQDGGGGSGTDTQYF
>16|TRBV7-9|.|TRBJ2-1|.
TGTGCCAGCAGCTTAACGACACAGGAGCTAGACAATGAGCAGTTCTTC
CASSLTTQELDNEQFF
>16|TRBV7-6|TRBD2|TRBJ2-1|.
TGTGCCAGCAGCTCCTTAACTAGCGGGGGGTACAATGAGCAGTTCTTC
CASSSLTSGGYNEQFF
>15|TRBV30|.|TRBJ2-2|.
TGTGCCTGGAGTCCGGCAGGTGGGAACACCGGGGAGCTGTTTTTT
CAWSPAGGNTGELFF
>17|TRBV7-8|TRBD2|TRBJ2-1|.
TGTGCCAGCAGCTTAGCCCGGACTAGCGGGGGGGGCAATGAGCAGTTCTTC
CASSLARTSGGGNEQFF
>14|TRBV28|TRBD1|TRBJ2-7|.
TGTGCCAGCATAAGTCTGGCAGGGGGCTACGAGCAGTACTTC
CASISLAGGYEQYF
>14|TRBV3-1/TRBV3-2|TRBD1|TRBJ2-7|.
TGTGCCAGCAGCCCCGGGACAGGGAACTACGAGCAGTACTTC
CASSPGTGNYEQYF
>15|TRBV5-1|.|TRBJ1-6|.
TGCGCCAGCAGCTTGGAAGGGGCCCTAGATTCACCCCTCCACTTT
CASSLEGALDSPLHF
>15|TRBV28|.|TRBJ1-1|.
TGTGCCAGCAGTCTGCTCCCGGGATCGGACACTGAAGCTTTCTTT
CASSLLPGSDTEAFF
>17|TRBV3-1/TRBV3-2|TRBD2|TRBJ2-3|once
TGTGCCAGCAGCCAAGCCCCGACTAGCGGGGGGAGGAGTACGCAGTATTTT
CASSQAPTSGGRSTQYF
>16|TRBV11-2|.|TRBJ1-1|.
TGTGCCAGCAGCTTTAGCCCCCGGGACAAGAACACTGAAGCTTTCTTT
CASSFSPRDKNTEAFF
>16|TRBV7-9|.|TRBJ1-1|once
TGTGCCAGCAGAATTATTACGGCGGGTCCGAACACTGAAGCTTTCTTT
CASRIITAGPNTEAFF
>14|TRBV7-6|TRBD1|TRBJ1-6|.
TGTGCCAGCAGCCCCGGGACAGATAATTCACCCCTCCACTTT
CASSPGTDNSPLHF
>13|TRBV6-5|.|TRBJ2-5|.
TGTGCCAGCAGTAGCCTAGCGCAAGAGACCCAGTACTTC
CASSSLAQETQYF
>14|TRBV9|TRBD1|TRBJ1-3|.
TGTGCCAGCAGCCTACAGGGGACTGGAAACACCATATATTTT
CASSLQGTGNTIYF
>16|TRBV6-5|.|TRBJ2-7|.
TGTGCCAGCAGTTACTCGAAATCGGGAGCGTCCTACGAGCAGTACTTC
CASSYSKSGASYEQYF
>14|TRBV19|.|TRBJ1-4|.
TGTGCCAGTAGTATCACAGGGATGAATGAAAAACTGTTTTTT
CASSITGMNEKLFF